Reported below is one T cell receptor (beta chain). Its matching antigen is unknown. In germline, CDR1 is SGHRS, CDR2 YFSETQ. The V end lost 4 bases, the J end lost 6 bases, and 10 bases lay between the germline ends. The CDR3 has 13 amino acids. The data were produced by immunoSEQ multiplex PCR, yet TCRdb's version contains in-frame clones alone and is incomplete. Of over 70,000 clones in the sample, roughly 89% were seen once. The sample belongs to a study of OX40 agonist ivuxolimab in advanced cancers. At the level of the study: Given to patients was ivuxolimab, an agonistic anti-OX40 (CD134) antibody. Study outcomes and limitations: Still undetermined is the antigen specificity of the expanded peripheral T cells. Dose levels from 0.1 to 3.0 mg/kg saw CD4+ and CD8+ blood T cells expand clonally by week 6. CD8+ T cells showed, on average, more clonal expansion than CD4+ cells.

This TCR was recovered from an adult with an advanced solid tumor such as melanoma, head and neck, liver or kidney cancer. The J gene is TRBJ2-2, the V gene TRBV5-1, with D unclear. Sequenced here: CD4+ or CD8+ T cells sorted from blood, sampled in a trial of the OX40 agonist ivuxolimab. In DNA, the CDR3 is TGCGCCAGCAGCCCCCGGGTAGCCGGGGAGCTGTTTTTT. It encodes CASSPRVAGELFF.